This passage covers 7 T cell receptor beta chains from one sample sequenced in a study of T cells in localized non-small cell lung cancer (TCRdb year 2020). The library was obtained by the immunoSEQ multiplex PCR assay. Imported from immuneACCESS, the table was reduced by TCRdb to in-frame sequences with V and J called. These copies leave out some clones; in studies compared against another copy, an unresolved V gene accounts for under half, and the cause of the remainder is not known. This sample comprises over a thousand clones, about 40% of them detected only once. The ten most abundant clones make up 6% to 7% of the sample. This specimen was lung tumor tissue, taken before any cancer treatment. The receptors shown here come from a female donor over 55 with stage II lung adenocarcinoma.

This chain joins TRBV6-8 and TRBJ2-7; 12 nucleotides align to TRBD1. The CDR3 is 16 residues long. Losses at the gene ends were 6 bases for V and 4 bases for J; bases not matched to a gene: 10. Germline lookup yields CDR1 MNHGY and CDR2 SAAAGT. The CDR3 here is CASSVQGQGAHYEQYF. Written as DNA, the CDR3 is TGTGCCAGCAGCGTACAGGGACAGGGGGCGCATTACGAGCAGTACTTC.

This chain connects TRBV25-1 to TRBJ1-1; 8 bases are a match to TRBD1. This CDR3 has 15 amino acids. Germline V CDR1 and CDR2: MGHDK, SYGVNS. The J segment lost 3 bases and the V segment lost 5 bases, leaving 8 bases of the junction unmatched. This CDR3 is CASSNPIQGDTEAFF. In DNA, the CDR3 is TGTGCCAGCAGTAATCCGATACAGGGGGACACTGAAGCTTTCTTT.

The chain couples TRBV18 to TRBJ2-1; tentatively, D is TRBD1 (6 bases). The V gene's germline CDR1 is KGHSH and CDR2 LQKENI. Trimming pared 0 bases from V and 4 bases from J, leaving 13 bases between. This CDR3 spans 16 amino acids. CDR3 region: CASSPPIRGDYNEQFF. DNA for the CDR3: TGTGCCAGCTCACCACCGATCAGGGGAGATTACAATGAGCAGTTCTTC. Full variable domain (missing parts from reference TRBV18 and TRBJ2-1): NAGVMQNPRHLVRRRGQEARLRCSPMKGHSHVYWYRQLPEEGLKFMVYLQKENIIDESGMPKERFSAEFPKEGPSILRIQQVVRGDSAAYFCASSPPIRGDYNEQFFGPGTRLTVL.

This clone was counted only a few times. This chain connects TRBV29-1 to TRBJ1-2; 7 nucleotides align to TRBD1. This CDR3 is 13 amino acids long. With V trimmed by 7 bases and J by 5 bases, 10 bases remained unmatched. Per germline, CDR1 SQVTM and CDR2 ANQGSEA. In nucleotides, the CDR3 is TGCAGCGCCCTAACCGGGACAGATTATGGCTACACCTTC. This sequence encodes CSALTGTDYGYTF.

J is TRBJ1-1 and V is TRBV28; D may be TRBD1 (6 bases). The CDR3 length is 13 residues. Germline assignment: CDR1 MDHEN and CDR2 SYDVKM. Trimming removed 6 bases at V and 4 bases at J, with 12 bases between. The CDR3 protein is CASRARGSTEAFF. CDR3 nucleotides: TGTGCCAGCAGAGCCAGGGGAAGCACTGAAGCTTTCTTT.

This clone was detected a few times. The rearrangement links TRBV30 to TRBJ1-1; TRBD1 aligns across 7 bases. This CDR3 spans 14 amino acids. V gave up 4 bases and J gave up 2 bases; unmatched junction bases: 7. Germline CDR1 and CDR2: GTSNPN and SVGIG (reference sequence). Written as DNA, the CDR3 is TGTGCCTGGAATTTAGGACAGGTCAACACTGAAGCTTTCTTT. It encodes CAWNLGQVNTEAFF.

This clone was counted a few times. The chain combines TRBV9 with TRBJ1-5; D gene uncertain. With 5 bases removed from V and 3 bases from J, the gap between germline ends came to 15 bases. Germline CDR1 SGDLS, CDR2 YYNGEE. The CDR3 is 15 amino acids. CDR3 sequence (DNA): TGTGCCAGCAGTGCCTTAGAAGGAAACAATCAGCCCCAGCATTTT. Its translation: CASSALEGNNQPQHF. Supplemented by reference TRBV9 and TRBJ1-5, the full variable domain reads DSGVTQTPKHLITATGQRVTLRCSPRSGDLSVYWYQQSLDQGLQFLIQYYNGEERAKGNILERFSAQQFPDLHSELNLSSLELGDSALYFCASSALEGNNQPQHFGDGTRLSIL.